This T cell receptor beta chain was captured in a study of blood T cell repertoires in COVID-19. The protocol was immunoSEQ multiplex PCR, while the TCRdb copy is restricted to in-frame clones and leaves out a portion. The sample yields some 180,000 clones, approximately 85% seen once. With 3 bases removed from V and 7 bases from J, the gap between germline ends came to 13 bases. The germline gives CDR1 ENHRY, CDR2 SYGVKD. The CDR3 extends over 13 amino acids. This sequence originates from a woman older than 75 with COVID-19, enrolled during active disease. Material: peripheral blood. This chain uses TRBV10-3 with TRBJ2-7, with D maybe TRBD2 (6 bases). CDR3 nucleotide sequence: TGTGCCATCAGTGAAGCGGGCGGTCGGGAGCAGTACTTC. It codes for CAISEAGGREQYF.